This T cell receptor (beta chain) came from a study of T cells in Graves' hyperthyroidism and ophthalmopathy. TCR beta CDR3 regions were amplified from RNA. HTBI primers were used for first-round RT-PCR of the TCR CDR3. TCRdb redid the calling of the multiplex PCR reads with MiXCR, one entry per CDR3 protein. The table includes a few hundred thousand distinct CDR3 sequences, less than 15% detected once. In its sample, this clonotype was seen many times. The CDR3 spans 15 residues. With 4 bases clipped from V and 6 bases from J, the junction kept 6 bases outside the gene matches. Germline values: CDR1 SGHTA, CDR2 FQGTGA. With a duration under 2 months, the hyperthyroidism was newly diagnosed in patients aged 18 to 65. Around 9.8 ml fresh peripheral blood yielded the PBMCs.

The rearrangement joins TRBV7-3 to TRBJ2-1; 10 nucleotides match TRBD2. This TCR came from a woman between 18 and 30 years old with Graves' hyperthyroidism. Specimen: blood. DNA of the CDR3: TGTGCCAGCAGCTCGCCCAGCGGGAGGGCCAATGAGCAGTTCTTC. This sequence encodes CASSSPSGRANEQFF.